This T cell receptor beta chain comes out of a study of blood T cells in healthy people across ages. Across the whole study: Using template switching, researchers captured about one barcoded beta molecule for each two T cells.

Worth noting for this clonotype: What it binds is not known.

Study observations and caveats: The authors considered diversity estimates from one million T cells to be underestimates.

A second PCR of about 6 to 11 cycles used a sample-barcoded 5' primer and a J-beta primer mix. A minimum of 3 million CDR3-containing paired-end reads was obtained for each sample. TCRdb analysed the 5' RACE reads with MiXCR anew, one entry per CDR3 protein. This repertoire shows more than 1,400,000 distinct CDR3 sequences, around 42% found once; its top ten account for 7% to 9.5%. Sequencing was carried out using blood. This TCR derives from a woman between 18 and 30 years old in good health.

Here the CDR3 DNA reads TGTGCCAGCAGCCCACGAATAAACACCGGGGAGCTGTTTTTT. Protein: CASSPRINTGELFF. The V call is TRBV9, the J call TRBJ2-2; D is ambiguous. The V gene's germline CDR1 is SGDLS and CDR2 YYNGEE. The CDR3 contains 14 residues. The germline V and J ends were trimmed by 4 bases and 2 bases, with 9 bases remaining between them.